These 27 T cell receptor beta chains were all obtained from the same sample, sequenced in a study of blood T cells in healthy people across ages. Next came a second PCR, run for roughly 6 to 11 cycles, which used a sample-barcoded 5' primer along with a J-beta primer mix. TCRdb re-derived calls from the 5' RACE reads in MiXCR, one entry per CDR3 protein. The sample records roughly 1.5 million distinct CDR3 sequences, under 55% being singletons. Sequencing was performed on blood. These receptors were obtained from a woman aged 18-29 years in good health.

This clonotype was picked up a small number of times. One end of the junction varies from germline; a read error may be responsible. CDR3: CASSPRGTSSSNEQFF. The CDR3 nucleotides read TGTGCCAGCAGCCCTCGGGGGACTAGTTCCTCCAATGAGCAGTTCTTC. The chain employs TRBV7-2 and TRBJ2-1; TRBD2 matches at 8 bases. CDR1 and CDR2 from the germline V gene are SGHTA and FQGNSA. The CDR3 is 16 amino acids.

V gene TRBV20-1 combines with J gene TRBJ2-4; D is possibly TRBD2 (6 bases). The V end lost 5 bases, the J end lost 13 bases, and 21 bases lay between the germline ends. The CDR3 extends over 13 amino acids. Germline CDR1 is DFQATT and CDR2 is SNEGSKA (reference sequence). The CDR3 protein is CSAAGTQTYVQYF. The CDR3 region has the DNA TGCAGTGCTGCCGGGACTCAAACCTACGTGCAGTACTTC.

Only one count was recorded for this clonotype. J is TRBJ2-7 and V is TRBV7-2; 7 bases are a match to TRBD1. This CDR3 spans 15 amino acids. The germline V gene encodes CDR1 SGHTA and CDR2 FQGNSA. V shed 6 bases, J shed 0 bases, and the junction held 8 bases outside the gene matches. The CDR3 sequence is CASRRGTVSSYEQYF. CDR3 DNA: TGTGCCAGCAGACGAGGGACAGTTTCCTCCTACGAGCAGTACTTC.

For the CDR3, the DNA is TGTGCCAGCAGTTACTCGGCAGGACAGCCCTACGAGCAGTACTTC. This translates into CASSYSAGQPYEQYF. The V and J genes are TRBV6-5 and TRBJ2-7; D is perhaps TRBD1 (6 bases). Germline loops: CDR1 MNHEY, CDR2 SVGAGI. The V gene lost 0 bases and the J gene lost 2 bases, with 11 bases spanning the gap. The CDR3 spans 15 residues.

The V and J genes are TRBV20-1 and TRBJ2-2; 10 bases match TRBD2. CDR3 size: 16 residues. In germline, CDR1 is DFQATT, CDR2 SNEGSKA (reference sequence). Losses at the gene ends were 1 base for V and 1 base for J; bases not matched to a gene: 3. In DNA, the CDR3 is TGCAGTGCTAGAGGGGCTAGCGGGGGGAACACCGGGGAGCTGTTTTTT. It encodes CSARGASGGNTGELFF.

In its sample, this clonotype was seen once. The V gene is TRBV4-3, the J gene TRBJ2-5, with D tentatively TRBD1 (6 bases). The V gene lost 2 bases and the J gene lost 11 bases, with 18 bases spanning the gap. CDR3 length: 14 residues. CDR1 LGHNA and CDR2 YSLEER come from the germline V gene. The CDR3 is CASSQNYRVNEQYF. The CDR3 nucleotides are TGCGCCAGCAGCCAAAACTACAGGGTTAATGAGCAGTACTTC.

The gene calls are TRBV20-1 and TRBJ1-5; D remains ambiguous. Germline CDR1 is DFQATT and CDR2 is SNEGSKA (reference sequence). The CDR3 has 14 amino acids. The ends were cut back, 3 bases at V and 0 bases at J, with 9 bases in the middle. The CDR3 DNA follows: TGCAGTGCTAGCCATCCGTATAGCAATCAGCCCCAGCATTTT. Translated: CSASHPYSNQPQHF.

The chain couples TRBV6-5 to TRBJ2-7, with a possible D match to TRBD1 (6 bases). The CDR3 runs 17 residues. Trimming stripped 0 bases from V and 2 bases from J, with 17 bases between. Germline CDR1 is MNHEY and CDR2 is SVGAGI. The CDR3 DNA reads as TGTGCCAGCAGTTACTCGAGAGGTTTAGACAGGACCTACGAGCAGTACTTC. Its protein is CASSYSRGLDRTYEQYF.

This clonotype was seen only once. CDR3 DNA: TGTGCCAGCAGCGAGGGACGGCCTGAGGACGAGCAGTACTTC. Its translation: CASSEGRPEDEQYF. This sequence joins TRBV7-9 and TRBJ2-5; perhaps D is TRBD1 or TRBD2 (5 bases each). The assigned J gene may be wrong: the sequence end matches TRBJ2-7 better. The CDR3 length is 14 residues. Germline V lookup: CDR1 SEHNR, CDR2 FQNEAQ (reference sequence).

This clonotype was detected a few times. The chain combines TRBV11-2 with TRBJ2-4; no firm D call. With the DNA end fitting TRBJ2-7 better, the J assignment may be wrong. CDR3 length: 14 amino acids. Germline CDR1 and CDR2: SGHAT and FQNNGV. CDR3 loop: CASSFEVSSYEQYF. Written as DNA, the CDR3 is TGTGCCAGCAGCTTTGAGGTCTCAAGCTACGAGCAGTACTTC.

CDR3 sequence (DNA): TGCGCCAGCAGCTGGCAGGGCGGTCAGCCCCAGCATTTT. Translation gives CASSWQGGQPQHF. The chain combines TRBV4-1 with TRBJ1-5; D is possibly TRBD1 (5 bases). The CDR3 sequence is 13 residues long. The V end was cut by 5 bases, the J end by 6 bases, with 11 bases between. Germline CDR1 reads MGHRA; CDR2 reads YSYEKL.

The genes are TRBV29-1 and TRBJ1-1, with a weak D call TRBD1 (6 bases). Trimming left V 7 bases short and J 1 base short, with 16 bases between. Germline-derived CDR1 and CDR2 are SQVTM and ANQGSEA. The CDR3 is 14 amino acids. The CDR3 sequence is CSAGTLSGNTEAFF. CDR3 DNA: TGCAGCGCCGGGACACTAAGCGGGAACACTGAAGCTTTCTTT.

This chain links TRBV4-3 with TRBJ1-6; D is undetermined. Germline V gene sequence: CDR1 LGHNA, CDR2 YSLEER. V was pared by 0 bases and J by 12 bases, with 15 bases between. The CDR3 totals 15 residues. The CDR3 nucleotides read TGCGCCAGCAGCCAAGAGGCCTACGGCGGAAAACCCCTCCACTTT. It specifies CASSQEAYGGKPLHF.

V is TRBV20-1 and J is TRBJ2-7; 10 positions match TRBD2. The junction had 12 bases not matched to a gene; V was cut back by 3 bases and J by 7 bases. CDR1 is DFQATT and CDR2 is SNEGSKA in the germline V gene (reference sequence). CDR3 length: 15 amino acids. CDR3 DNA sequence: TGCAGTGCTAGGGGACTAGCGAGCTCCTACAATGAGCAGTACTTC. Encoded protein: CSARGLASSYNEQYF.

V gene TRBV9 combines with J gene TRBJ2-3; D not certain. The CDR3 spans 14 residues. V dropped 4 bases and J dropped 4 bases, with 13 bases sitting between them. Germline CDR1 is SGDLS and CDR2 is YYNGEE. The CDR3 bases are TGTGCCAGCAGCCCGCAGATACCGTCAGATACGCAGTATTTT. Amino acid sequence: CASSPQIPSDTQYF.

The rearrangement links TRBV20-1 to TRBJ2-7; TRBD1 matches 9 bases. The CDR3 covers 15 residues. With 5 bases clipped from V and 1 base from J, the junction kept 9 bases outside the gene matches. Germline CDR1 and CDR2: DFQATT and SNEGSKA (reference sequence). CDR3: CSAEPRDRASYEQYF. The CDR3 DNA sequence: TGCAGTGCTGAACCCCGGGACAGGGCTTCCTACGAGCAGTACTTC.

This clonotype came up a few times. V gene TRBV27 combines with J gene TRBJ2-1; TRBD1 is a possible D gene (6 bases). Germline CDR1 is MNHEY and CDR2 is SMNVEV (reference sequence). CDR3 size: 14 residues. The ends were cut back, 10 bases at V and 4 bases at J, with 17 bases in the middle. CDR3 coding DNA: TGTGCCACTTCCCGGGATCAGGGGTACAATGAGCAGTTCTTC. It yields the protein CATSRDQGYNEQFF.

V is TRBV11-1 and J is TRBJ2-7; 7 nucleotides line up with TRBD1. Trimming at V came to 0 bases and at J to 2 bases, leaving 4 bases not matched to a gene. The CDR3 runs 15 residues. From germline, CDR1 is SGHAT and CDR2 FQDESV (reference sequence). The CDR3 DNA sequence: TGTGCCAGCAGCTTAGCGGGACAGATAGCCTACGAGCAGTACTTC. Encoded protein: CASSLAGQIAYEQYF.

The chain carries TRBV29-1 and TRBJ2-3, with TRBD2 identical over 15 bases. J gave up 3 bases and V 2 bases, and 6 bases lay outside the gene matches. In germline, CDR1 is SQVTM, CDR2 ANQGSEA. CDR3 length: 17 residues. The CDR3 loop reads CSVERTSGRAWTDTQYF. CDR3 bases: TGCAGCGTTGAACGGACTAGCGGGAGGGCCTGGACAGATACGCAGTATTTT.

CDR3 coding DNA: TGTGCCAGTATTGGGACAGGGGGCGATTGGGCCAAAAACATTCAGTACTTC. Amino acid sequence: CASIGTGGDWAKNIQYF. The V gene is TRBV12-3 or TRBV12-4, the J gene TRBJ2-4; 12 positions match TRBD1. CDR3 length equals 17 residues. Trimming removed 9 bases from V and 1 base from J; junction bases left unmatched: 10.

This clonotype was counted between two and nine times. The chain recombines TRBV13 with TRBJ2-1; 8 nucleotides agree with TRBD1. This CDR3 has 16 residues. J lost 2 bases, V lost 5 bases, and 8 bases had no gene match. Germline assignment: CDR1 PRHDT and CDR2 FYEKMQ (reference sequence). The CDR3, as DNA: TGTGCCAGCAGCACATCGACAGGGGAGACCTACAATGAGCAGTTCTTC. This sequence encodes CASSTSTGETYNEQFF.

The chain links TRBV7-3 to TRBJ1-3; the D gene is possibly TRBD1 (6 bases). Trimming removed 0 bases at V and 8 bases at J, with 14 bases between. The CDR3 is 15 residues long. Germline values: CDR1 SGHTA, CDR2 FQGTGA. As DNA, the CDR3 is TGTGCCAGCAGCTTAACCCAGGGGATGGAAGACACCATATATTTT. Its protein product is CASSLTQGMEDTIYF.

The CDR3 DNA follows: TGTGCCACCAGCAGAGATTTACTAGGCCAAGAGACCCAGTACTTC. Its protein product is CATSRDLLGQETQYF. This chain joins TRBV15 and TRBJ2-5, with D possibly TRBD2 on 5 matching bases. Per germline, CDR1 LNHNV and CDR2 YYDKDF (reference sequence). Deletions cut 0 bases from V and 1 base from J, with 9 bases between. This CDR3 has 15 amino acids.

This clonotype was detected many times. The rearrangement links TRBV7-2 to TRBJ2-1, with TRBD2 matching 12 bases. The CDR3 spans 16 residues. The V segment lost 5 bases and the J segment 4 bases; nucleotides outside the gene matches: 6. In germline, CDR1 is SGHTA, CDR2 FQGNSA. CDR3 coding DNA: TGTGCCAGCAGCAAAATGACTAGCGGGGGATACAATGAGCAGTTCTTC. Translation: CASSKMTSGGYNEQFF.

The rearrangement joins TRBV18 to TRBJ2-3, with 9 bases matching TRBD2. V lost 7 bases, J lost 4 bases, and 6 bases stayed unmatched. In germline, CDR1 is KGHSH, CDR2 LQKENI. The CDR3 consists of 14 residues. The CDR3 spells CASCLAGAADTQYF. The CDR3, as DNA: TGTGCCAGCTGTTTAGCGGGAGCGGCAGATACGCAGTATTTT.

This clonotype came up a few times. The chain combines TRBV7-3 with TRBJ2-3; TRBD2 matches at 8 bases. V shed 5 bases, J shed 2 bases, and the junction held 12 bases outside the gene matches. CDR1 is SGHTA, CDR2 FQGTGA, per germline. CDR3 length equals 17 residues. The CDR3 DNA reads as TGTGCCAGCAGCGATTTAACTAGCGGACAATTCACAGATACGCAGTATTTT. Amino acids: CASSDLTSGQFTDTQYF. The full variable domain, with the rest looked up from reference TRBV7-3 and TRBJ2-3, is GAGVSQTPSNKVTEKGKYVELRCDPISGHTALYWYRQSLGQGPEFLIYFQGTGAADDSGLPNDRFFAVRPEGSVSTLKIQRTERGDSAVYLCASSDLTSGQFTDTQYFGPGTRLTVL.

This clonotype was recorded only once. J is TRBJ2-1 and V is TRBV29-1; D not certain. Germline CDR1 SQVTM, CDR2 ANQGSEA. Trimming pared 6 bases from V and 2 bases from J, leaving 11 bases between. The CDR3 contains 13 residues. The CDR3 coding sequence is TGCAGCGTCCAACTCAACGCCTACAATGAGCAGTTCTTC. Protein product: CSVQLNAYNEQFF.